This TCR beta chain was found in a study of cytomegalovirus exposure and HLA in healthy donors. Study observations and caveats: Researchers catalogued about 160 TCR beta chains as cytomegalovirus-associated.

This CDR3 has 14 residues. With 4 bases clipped from V and 6 bases from J, the junction kept 7 bases outside the gene matches. Germline CDR1 is MGHDK and CDR2 is SYGVNS. Regarding this clone: Its antigen is not known.

PCR employed 60 Vbeta and 13 Jbeta primers. TCRdb's table, derived via immunoSEQ multiplex PCR, lists solely in-frame clones and lacks some. Of about 300,000 clones in the sample, more than 80% were seen once. This clonotype originated in a man aged 40-50 years in good health and CMV-seropositive. Sequencing input: PBMCs. The chain employs TRBV25-1 and TRBJ1-2; 8 bases agree with TRBD1. CDR3 sequence: CASSGWTGTNGYTF. The CDR3 bases are TGTGCCAGCAGTGGTTGGACAGGGACGAATGGCTACACCTTC.